Each of the 26 T cell receptor beta chains below was sequenced from the same sample in a study of blood T cell repertoires in COVID-19. The assay was immunoSEQ multiplex PCR, and TCRdb's table has in-frame clones only and misses some. The repertoire holds some 200,000 clones, with about nine tenths as singletons. The specimen was peripheral blood. Receptor source: a man older than 75 with acute or convalescent COVID-19.

The chain links TRBV28 to TRBJ2-2; D is unresolved. V lost 2 bases to trimming and J lost 6 bases, with 7 bases between them. The CDR3 extends over 13 amino acids. CDR1 is MDHEN, CDR2 SYDVKM, per germline. The CDR3 region is CASSLILPGELFF. In DNA form, the CDR3 reads TGTGCCAGCAGTTTAATTCTACCCGGGGAGCTGTTTTTT.

The rearrangement joins TRBV24-1 to TRBJ1-5, with TRBD1 matching 8 bases. CDR1 KGHDR and CDR2 SFDVKD come from the germline V gene. The J segment lost 6 bases and the V segment lost 2 bases, leaving 5 bases of the junction unmatched. The CDR3 is made up of 15 amino acids. The CDR3, as DNA: TGTGCCACCAGTGATTCCCCAGGGGGCGGTCAGCCCCAGCATTTT. This codes for CATSDSPGGGQPQHF.

The chain carries TRBV12-3 or TRBV12-4 and TRBJ1-2, with no clear D. V lost 2 bases and J lost 6, with 7 bases in between. This CDR3 is 12 amino acids long. This chain's CDR3 is CASSLLVDGYTF. CDR3 DNA sequence: TGTGCCAGCAGTTTATTGGTAGATGGCTACACCTTC.

V gene TRBV7-9 combines with J gene TRBJ2-2, with TRBD2 matching 8 bases. The trim removed 2 bases at V and 6 bases at J, leaving 5 bases unmatched. Germline assignment: CDR1 SEHNR and CDR2 FQNEAQ (reference sequence). This CDR3 is 15 amino acids long. CDR3 sequence: CASSLSAGAPGELFF. The CDR3 DNA sequence: TGTGCCAGCAGCTTATCAGCGGGAGCCCCCGGGGAGCTGTTTTTT.

In nucleotides, the CDR3 is TGTGCCAGCAGTCCTATACCTCCTATGGGACAGGGGATCTACGAGCAGTACGTC. Its protein product is CASSPIPPMGQGIYEQYV. This chain uses TRBV6-6 with TRBJ2-7; 10 bases line up with TRBD1. CDR1 is MNHNY, CDR2 SVGAGI, per germline (reference sequence). After removal of 5 bases from V and 3 bases from J, the junction contained 16 bases not matched to a gene. The CDR3 loop spans 18 amino acids.

The gene calls are TRBV18 and TRBJ1-5; D not resolved. The length of the CDR3 is 13 residues. Trimming pared 6 bases from V and 5 bases from J, leaving 11 bases between. Looked up from germline, CDR1 is KGHSH and CDR2 is LQKENI. CDR3 in DNA: TGTGCCAGCTCGCTCATCCGGGATCAGCCCCAGCATTTT. As protein: CASSLIRDQPQHF.

A word on this clone: Other DNA sequences within the sample encode an identical CDR3. The chain uses TRBV12-3 or TRBV12-4 and TRBJ2-5; no definite D call. V lost 4 bases and J 4 bases, leaving 7 bases between the germline ends. The CDR3 consists of 12 residues. CDR3 bases: TGTGCCAGCAGTTCCCGACTAGAGACCCAGTACTTC. Its translation is CASSSRLETQYF.

The V gene is TRBV9, the J gene TRBJ2-1, with 10 nucleotides matching TRBD2. The J segment lost 7 bases and the V segment lost 0 bases, leaving 7 bases of the junction unmatched. Looked up from germline, CDR1 is SGDLS and CDR2 is YYNGEE. This CDR3 comprises 16 residues. As DNA, the CDR3 is TGTGCCAGCAGCGTAGGGCCTAGCGGGAGTCGGAATGAGCAGTTCTTC. Translating gives CASSVGPSGSRNEQFF.

This clone was counted only a few times. CDR3: CASSQQREGYNEQFF. DNA for the CDR3: TGCGCCAGCAGCCAACAGCGGGAGGGCTACAATGAGCAGTTCTTC. The J gene is TRBJ2-1, the V gene TRBV4-1, with TRBD2 matching 10 bases. CDR1 MGHRA and CDR2 YSYEKL come from the germline V gene. V dropped 2 bases and J dropped 3; count of bases not matched to a gene: 1. The CDR3 is 15 amino acids.

The chain has TRBV2 and TRBJ1-2; 8 bases fit TRBD1. The trim removed 5 bases at V and 8 bases at J, leaving 16 bases unmatched. This CDR3 has 16 amino acids. CDR1 SNHLY and CDR2 FYNNEI come from the germline V gene. The chain's CDR3 is CASSTRTGSRRGGYTF. In DNA, the CDR3 is TGTGCCAGCAGTACAAGGACAGGGAGTAGAAGAGGGGGCTACACCTTC.

The chain recombines TRBV5-1 with TRBJ1-4; 8 positions match TRBD1. The CDR3 covers 14 residues. The V gene's germline CDR1 is SGHRS and CDR2 YFSETQ. The V gene end was trimmed by 3 bases and the J gene end by 7 bases; junction bases not matched to a gene: 5. CDR3 sequence reads: CASSWTGFGEKLFF. The CDR3 nucleotides read TGCGCCAGCAGCTGGACAGGGTTTGGTGAAAAACTGTTTTTT.

A note on this clone: Within the sample, other DNA sequences also encode this same CDR3. The chain employs TRBV6-5 and TRBJ2-6; 7 bases are a match to TRBD1. V was clipped by 6 bases and J by 0 bases; unmatched bases: 2. In germline, CDR1 is MNHEY, CDR2 SVGAGI. This CDR3 has 15 amino acids. The CDR3: CASRAGGSGANVLTF. The CDR3 DNA reads TGTGCCAGCAGGGCAGGGGGCTCTGGGGCCAACGTCCTGACTTTC.

This clone was found once. One junction end does not reproduce the germline sequence, and a read error may be involved. The chain carries TRBV11-3 and TRBJ1-4; TRBD1 aligns across 8 bases. Germline V CDR1 and CDR2: SGHNT, YENEEA. The CDR3 has 13 residues. CDR3 residues: CASSLERTDRENF. CDR3 bases: TGTGCCAGCAGCTTAGAGAGGACGGACAGGGAAAATTTT.

The rearrangement uses TRBV18 and TRBJ2-2; 11 bases line up with TRBD2. CDR1 is KGHSH and CDR2 is LQKENI in the germline V gene. After removal of 2 bases from V and 1 base from J, the junction contained 6 bases not matched to a gene. The CDR3 consists of 18 residues. Written as DNA, the CDR3 is TGTGCCAGCTCACCAAGGCGGCTAGCGGGAGGGAACACCGGGGAGCTGTTTTTT. Translated, it gives CASSPRRLAGGNTGELFF.

The rearrangement joins TRBV7-9 to TRBJ1-6; 8 bases are a match to TRBD1. Germline V gene lookup returns CDR1 SEHNR and CDR2 FQNEAQ (reference sequence). The CDR3 contains 16 residues. Trimming at V came to 3 bases and at J to 6 bases, leaving 7 bases not matched to a gene. The CDR3 DNA follows: TGTGCCAGCAGCTTCCGTCAGGGGGCCGGTAATTCACCCCTCCACTTT. Amino acids: CASSFRQGAGNSPLHF. The full variable domain, with the rest looked up from reference TRBV7-9 and TRBJ1-6, is DTGVSQNPRHKITKRGQNVTFRCDPISEHNRLYWYRQTLGQGPEFLTYFQNEAQLEKSRLLSDRFSAERPKGSFSTLEIQRTEQGDSAMYLCASSFRQGAGNSPLHFGNGTRLTVT.

CDR3: CASSRNILPYEQYF. DNA of the CDR3: TGTGCCAGCAGTCGCAATATACTACCCTACGAGCAGTACTTC. The chain employs TRBV28 and TRBJ2-7; D is unclear. Germline loops: CDR1 MDHEN, CDR2 SYDVKM. The CDR3 has 14 residues. Trimming stripped 5 bases from V and 2 bases from J, with 13 bases between.

This clone was picked up a small number of times. This chain's CDR3 is CASSIHGNTIYF. The DNA of the CDR3 is TGTGCCAGCAGTATACATGGAAACACCATATATTTT. The chain employs TRBV6-1 and TRBJ1-3, with no clear D. CDR3 length: 12 amino acids. CDR1 is MNHNS and CDR2 is SASEGT in the germline V gene. V was clipped by 5 bases and J by 3 bases, with 5 bases between them.

The V gene is TRBV27, the J gene TRBJ2-7; TRBD2 aligns across 9 bases. CDR1 MNHEY and CDR2 SMNVEV come from the germline V gene (reference sequence). The CDR3 has 15 residues. J gave up 7 bases and V 6 bases, and 13 bases lay outside the gene matches. The CDR3 nucleotides read TGTGCCAGCAGACCTATTGCGGGAGGGGGGGAAGAGCAGTACGTC. This codes for CASRPIAGGGEEQYV.

The chain uses TRBV5-1 and TRBJ2-3; 8 bases agree with TRBD2. Germline V lookup: CDR1 SGHRS, CDR2 YFSETQ. J gave up 3 bases and V 5 bases, and 11 bases lay outside the gene matches. This CDR3 has 16 residues. CDR3 amino acids: CASSTGLDGRTDTQYF. The CDR3 DNA follows: TGCGCCAGCAGTACGGGACTAGATGGGCGGACAGATACGCAGTATTTT.

The chain carries TRBV19 and TRBJ1-3, with D tentatively TRBD1 (6 bases). Looked up from germline, CDR1 is LNHDA and CDR2 is SQIVND (reference sequence). The CDR3 has 14 amino acids. With 3 bases removed from V and 4 bases from J, the gap between germline ends came to 10 bases. In nucleotides, the CDR3 is TGTGCCAGTAGTATCAAAACAGGGGGAAACACCATATATTTT. Amino acid sequence: CASSIKTGGNTIYF. The full variable domain, completed using reference TRBV19 and TRBJ1-3, is DGGITQSPKYLFRKEGQNVTLSCEQNLNHDAMYWYRQDPGQGLRLIYYSQIVNDFQKGDIAEGYSVSREKKESFPLTVTSAQKNPTAFYLCASSIKTGGNTIYFGEGSWLTVV.

This rearrangement joins TRBV6-5 to TRBJ2-5; 11 nucleotides align to TRBD1. Germline V gene data show CDR1 as MNHEY and CDR2 as SVGAGI. CDR3 length: 15 amino acids. J gave up 5 bases and V 7 bases, and 9 bases lay outside the gene matches. The CDR3 is CASMPWTGGSETQYF. CDR3 in DNA: TGTGCCAGCATGCCTTGGACAGGGGGCTCGGAGACCCAGTACTTC.

CDR3 DNA sequence: TGTGCCAGCAGAGCAGGGGGTTCCTACAATGAGCAGTTCTTC. Its protein is CASRAGGSYNEQFF. V and J are TRBV2 and TRBJ2-1; 7 nucleotides match TRBD1. Trimming cost V 6 bases and J 1 base; bases outside gene matches: 3. Germline assignment: CDR1 SNHLY and CDR2 FYNNEI. This CDR3 spans 14 amino acids.

The rearrangement joins TRBV18 to TRBJ2-7; 7 bases are a match to TRBD2. CDR1 and CDR2 (germline): KGHSH, LQKENI. The junction had 10 bases not matched to a gene; V was cut back by 3 bases and J by 2 bases. The CDR3 loop spans 16 amino acids. The CDR3 protein is CASSPGYQGGTYEQYV. As DNA, the CDR3 is TGTGCCAGCTCACCGGGATACCAGGGAGGGACCTACGAGCAGTACGTC.

V gene TRBV27 combines with J gene TRBJ2-3, with D maybe TRBD2 (5 bases). With 7 bases removed from V and 14 bases from J, the gap between germline ends came to 19 bases. CDR1 and CDR2 (germline): MNHEY, SMNVEV (reference sequence). This CDR3 spans 12 amino acids. DNA for the CDR3: TGTGCCAGCACCAAAGGACTGACCCACTTGTATTTT. It specifies CASTKGLTHLYF.

The sample holds one count of this clone. The chain couples TRBV7-9 to TRBJ1-5; 7 nucleotides match TRBD1. The V segment lost 5 bases and the J segment 0 bases; nucleotides outside the gene matches: 7. This CDR3 is built from 16 residues. CDR1 SEHNR and CDR2 FQNEAQ come from the germline V gene (reference sequence). CDR3 loop: CASSQTGVGSNQPQHF. Written as DNA, the CDR3 is TGTGCCAGCAGCCAAACAGGGGTGGGTAGCAATCAGCCCCAGCATTTT.

The chain uses TRBV30 and TRBJ2-2; a weak D match, TRBD2 (5 bases). Trimming stripped 1 base from V and 1 base from J, with 10 bases between. This CDR3 contains 15 residues. Germline V gene lookup returns CDR1 GTSNPN and CDR2 SVGIG (reference sequence). The CDR3 bases are TGTGCCTGGAGTGAAGCGGTGAGGAACACCGGGGAGCTGTTTTTT. This translates into CAWSEAVRNTGELFF.